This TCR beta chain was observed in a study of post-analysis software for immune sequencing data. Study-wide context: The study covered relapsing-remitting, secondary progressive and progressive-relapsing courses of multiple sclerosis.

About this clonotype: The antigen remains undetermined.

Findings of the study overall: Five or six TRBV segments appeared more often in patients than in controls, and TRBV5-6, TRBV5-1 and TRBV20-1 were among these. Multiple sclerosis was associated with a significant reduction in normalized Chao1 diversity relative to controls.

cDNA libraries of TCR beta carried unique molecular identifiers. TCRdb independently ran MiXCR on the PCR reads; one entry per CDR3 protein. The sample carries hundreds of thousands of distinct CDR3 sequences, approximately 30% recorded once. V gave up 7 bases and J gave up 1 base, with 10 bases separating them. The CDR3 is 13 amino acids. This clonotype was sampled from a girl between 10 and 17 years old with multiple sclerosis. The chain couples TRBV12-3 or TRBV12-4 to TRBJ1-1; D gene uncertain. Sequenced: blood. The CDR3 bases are TGTGCCAGCACCAAAGGTCCGAACACTGAAGCTTTCTTT. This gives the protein CASTKGPNTEAFF.